A single sample gave rise to the 2 T cell receptor beta chains below, sequenced in a study of vaccination and CD4 T cells after COVID-19. These receptors' antigens are unknown. The treatment denotes: approximately 10-day PBMC culture with coronavirus spike peptide pools or control peptides (ViraFEST assay). With the Oncomine TCR Beta short-read assay, DNA from cultured CD4+ T cells was sequenced. From the PCR reads, TCRdb called clonotypes with MiXCR, one entry per CDR3 protein. The sample has under 20,000 distinct CDR3 sequences, 30% to 40% seen once. Specimen: cultured CD4+ T cells from blood. These receptors all come from a human donor with COVID-19.

The chain carries TRBV5-4 and TRBJ2-7, with TRBD1 matching over 7 bases. Germline loops: CDR1 SGHNT, CDR2 YYREEE (reference sequence). V shed 2 bases and J 6 bases; nucleotides not matched to a gene: 11. The CDR3 extends over 15 amino acids. The CDR3: CASSFRTGVWSEQYF. The CDR3, as DNA: TGTGCCAGCAGCTTCCGCACAGGGGTTTGGAGCGAGCAGTACTTC.

V is TRBV6-1 and J is TRBJ2-7, with a tentative D call TRBD1 (5 bases). The CDR3 length is 12 residues. V lost 6 bases and J lost 3, with 9 bases in between. The germline V gene has CDR1 MNHNS and CDR2 SASEGT. The CDR3 DNA reads as TGTGCCAGCAGCCCGCAGGGCTACGAGCAGTACTTC. Protein sequence: CASSPQGYEQYF.